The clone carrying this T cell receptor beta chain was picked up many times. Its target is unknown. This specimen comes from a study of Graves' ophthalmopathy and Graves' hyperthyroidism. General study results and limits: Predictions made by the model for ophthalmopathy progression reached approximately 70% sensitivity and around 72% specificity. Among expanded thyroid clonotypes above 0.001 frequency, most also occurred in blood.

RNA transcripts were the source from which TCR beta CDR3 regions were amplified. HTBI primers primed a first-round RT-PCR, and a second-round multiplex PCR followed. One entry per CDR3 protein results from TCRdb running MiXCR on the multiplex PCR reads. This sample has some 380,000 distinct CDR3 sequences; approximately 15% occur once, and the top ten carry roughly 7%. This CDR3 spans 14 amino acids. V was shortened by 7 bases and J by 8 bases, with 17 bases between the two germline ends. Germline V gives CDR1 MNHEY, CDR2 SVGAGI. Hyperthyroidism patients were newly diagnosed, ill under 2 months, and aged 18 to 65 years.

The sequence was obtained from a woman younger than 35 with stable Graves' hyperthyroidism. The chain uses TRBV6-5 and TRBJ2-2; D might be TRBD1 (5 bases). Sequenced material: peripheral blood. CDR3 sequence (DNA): TGTGCCAGCACCAACGGGCTGAAGGGGGGGGAGCTGTTTTTT. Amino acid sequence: CASTNGLKGGELFF.